This T cell receptor (beta chain) came from a study of neoadjuvant anti-PD-1 for oral cavity cancer. Study-wide context: Non-progressing patients received a fourth nivolumab dose near day 43, then surgery on days 50-56.

Six replicates per PBMC sample, mostly from roughly 500 ng of genomic DNA. Some clones are missing from TCRdb's copy, which holds only in-frame ones; the method was immunoSEQ multiplex PCR. The profile shows 70,000 to 95,000 clones, more than 80% of them singletons. Cohort: HPV-negative, locally advanced oral cavity squamous cell carcinoma patients. The sequence was collected from a person aged 35-79 years with oral cavity squamous cell carcinoma. The source material was PBMCs, sampled before nivolumab (anti-PD-1) treatment.

The CDR3 coding sequence is TGTGCCAGCAGCTTAGGTGTCGACCAAGAGACCCAGTACTTC. As protein: CASSLGVDQETQYF. The chain joins TRBV11-2 to TRBJ2-5; D gene unclear. Germline V CDR1 and CDR2: SGHAT, FQNNGV. Between the trimmed V and J ends, which lost 1 base and 0 bases, there was a span of 6 bases. This CDR3 is 14 amino acids long.